This T cell receptor beta chain stems from a study of T cell responses to AZD1222 COVID-19 vaccine. Across the study: Investigators merged groups given second doses at roughly 4 or roughly 12 weeks.

V shed 7 bases and J 4 bases; nucleotides not matched to a gene: 6. The CDR3 extends over 14 amino acids. Germline lookup yields CDR1 SNHLY and CDR2 FYNNEI. Generated by immunoSEQ multiplex PCR, the TCRdb table keeps only in-frame clones and is missing some. The sample records roughly 80,000 clones, under 95% being singletons. Study-wide points: Receipt of two AZD1222 doses was followed by a rise in Spike-specific TCR breadth and depth. Clonal diversity may have been underestimated, and the donors were mostly white British, with more females than males.

Of note for this clone: The antigen remains undetermined.

The chain combines TRBV2 with TRBJ2-5, with 10 bases aligning to TRBD2. The receptor was derived from an adult in good health. The sample was peripheral blood, taken on day 0 of AZD1222 vaccination. DNA of the CDR3: TGTGCCAGCACTAGCGGGAGATGGGTAGAGACCCAGTACTTC. Protein product: CASTSGRWVETQYF.